These 30 T cell receptor beta chains were all obtained from the same sample, sequenced in a study of post-analysis software for immune sequencing data. Sequencing libraries made from TCR beta cDNA carried unique molecular identifiers. From the PCR reads, TCRdb called clonotypes with MiXCR, one entry per CDR3 protein. The sample holds about half a million distinct CDR3 sequences, approximately 34% seen once. Study observations and caveats: Roughly 5 TRBV segments, including TRBV5-6, TRBV5-1 and TRBV20-1, were more frequent in patients than controls.

What these receptors recognize is not known. Sequenced input: blood. The receptors originated from a girl between 2 and 17 years old with multiple sclerosis.

The chain combines TRBV19 with TRBJ2-1, with no clear D. The CDR3 has 16 amino acids. V was clipped by 1 base and J by 0 bases, with 10 bases between them. The germline CDR1 and CDR2 sequences are LNHDA and SQIVND (reference sequence). CDR3 amino acids: CASSIGRAPSYNEQFF. The CDR3 DNA sequence: TGTGCCAGTAGTATAGGTCGGGCCCCCTCCTACAATGAGCAGTTCTTC.

The chain is built from TRBV12-3 or TRBV12-4 and TRBJ1-2, with 7 bases that match TRBD1. Trimming at V came to 6 bases and at J to 2 bases, leaving 3 bases not matched to a gene. The CDR3 is 13 residues long. The CDR3 nucleotides are TGTGCCAGCAGAAAACAGGGGAACTATGGCTACACCTTC. Translating gives CASRKQGNYGYTF.

The table lists this clonotype with a few counts. The chain couples TRBV18 to TRBJ1-5, with D uncertain. The CDR3 spans 15 residues. V was clipped by 3 bases and J by 5 bases, with 14 bases between them. CDR1 is KGHSH and CDR2 is LQKENI in the germline V gene. The CDR3 protein is CASSPPGTGDQPQHF. For the CDR3, the DNA is TGTGCCAGCTCACCCCCGGGAACTGGGGATCAGCCCCAGCATTTT.

This clonotype has only a few counts. The chain is built from TRBV9 and TRBJ2-7; D is perhaps TRBD1 (6 bases). The V end was cut by 2 bases, the J end by 3 bases, with 9 bases between. In germline, CDR1 is SGDLS, CDR2 YYNGEE. This CDR3 region has 13 residues. CDR3 DNA sequence: TGTGCCAGCAGCGTCGAGGGGGACTACGAGCAGTACTTC. Translated, it gives CASSVEGDYEQYF.

This chain uses TRBV20-1 with TRBJ2-3; 9 nucleotides align to TRBD2. V lost 6 bases and J lost 1; bases outside the gene matches: 14. Per germline, CDR1 DFQATT and CDR2 SNEGSKA (reference sequence). The CDR3 totals 17 residues. The DNA of the CDR3 is TGCAGTGCCAGCCGCTCTAGCGGGGTCACCGGCACAGATACGCAGTATTTT. Translation: CSASRSSGVTGTDTQYF.

This clonotype has a handful of counts. The chain combines TRBV20-1 with TRBJ2-7; TRBD2 matches 15 bases. Germline V gene lookup returns CDR1 DFQATT and CDR2 SNEGSKA (reference sequence). The V gene end was trimmed by 0 bases and the J gene end by 3 bases; junction bases not matched to a gene: 9. The CDR3 loop spans 18 amino acids. In DNA, the CDR3 is TGCAGTGCTAGAGATTTCGGACTAGCGGGGGGGCAGGACTACGAGCAGTACTTC. Translated: CSARDFGLAGGQDYEQYF.

Regarding this clonotype: This could be a read error, since a much larger clone is one nucleotide away. The chain has TRBV29-1 and TRBJ2-7, with D hard to call. Judging by the DNA end, TRBJ2-5 fits better; the J call may be wrong. Germline V gives CDR1 SQVTM, CDR2 ANQGSEA. The CDR3 sequence is 13 residues long. The CDR3 DNA is TGCAGCGCCAACCACGGAGCGAGAGAGACCCAGTACTTC. It encodes CSANHGARETQYF.

The V gene is TRBV7-3, the J gene TRBJ2-3; TRBD2 matches 7 bases. This CDR3 spans 14 amino acids. V shed 5 bases, J shed 5 bases, and the junction held 7 bases outside the gene matches. Germline V gene lookup returns CDR1 SGHTA and CDR2 FQGTGA. For the CDR3, the DNA is TGTGCCAGCAGCAACGGGGGGACGGGAGATACGCAGTATTTT. Translation gives CASSNGGTGDTQYF. The full variable domain, in which reference TRBV7-3 and TRBJ2-3 provide the parts outside the CDR3, is GAGVSQTPSNKVTEKGKYVELRCDPISGHTALYWYRQSLGQGPEFLIYFQGTGAADDSGLPNDRFFAVRPEGSVSTLKIQRTERGDSAVYLCASSNGGTGDTQYFGPGTRLTVL.

The CDR3 loop is CASSITGGVADTQYF. CDR3 bases: TGTGCCAGCAGCATCACGGGGGGGGTGGCAGATACGCAGTATTTT. This rearrangement joins TRBV6-6 to TRBJ2-3, with 8 bases fitting TRBD2. The germline V gene encodes CDR1 MNHNY and CDR2 SVGAGI (reference sequence). The length of the CDR3 is 15 residues. Germline trimming cut 6 bases from V and 4 bases from J; bases unmatched to any gene: 9.

The CDR3 DNA sequence: TGTGCCAGCAGTTTTACAGGACTCAACTATGGCTACACCTTC. Its protein product is CASSFTGLNYGYTF. V gene TRBV12-3 or TRBV12-4 combines with J gene TRBJ1-2; a weak D match, TRBD1 (5 bases). V lost 3 bases, J lost 2 bases, and 10 bases lay in between. This CDR3 region has 14 residues.

This clonotype was picked up a small number of times. The chain recombines TRBV20-1 with TRBJ1-5; perhaps TRBD1 as D (6 bases). Germline values: CDR1 DFQATT, CDR2 SNEGSKA (reference sequence). The CDR3 has 16 amino acids. V lost 5 bases, J lost 0 bases, and 17 bases lay in between. CDR3 amino acids: CSAHPGGPHSNQPQHF. DNA of the CDR3: TGCAGTGCTCACCCGGGGGGGCCCCATAGCAATCAGCCCCAGCATTTT.

This clonotype was counted at least ten times. The J gene is TRBJ1-2, the V gene TRBV25-1; D ambiguous. The length of the CDR3 is 12 residues. Trimming stripped 6 bases from V and 6 bases from J, with 11 bases between. Germline CDR1 MGHDK, CDR2 SYGVNS. The CDR3 nucleotides are TGTGCCAGCAGGGGAGGAGGAGATGGCTACACCTTC. Translated, it gives CASRGGGDGYTF.

This clonotype was seen only a few times. The V gene is TRBV10-2, the J gene TRBJ2-5; maybe TRBD2 (6 bases). The CDR3 sequence is 13 residues long. V was pared by 4 bases and J by 5 bases, with 11 bases between. Germline-derived CDR1 and CDR2 are WSHSY and SAAADI. The CDR3 coding sequence is TGCGCCAGCAGTGGGGACTTCAGGGAGACCCAGTACTTC. Protein: CASSGDFRETQYF.

This clonotype was recorded only once. This chain uses TRBV14 with TRBJ1-1; the D gene is possibly TRBD1 (5 bases). The CDR3 spans 16 residues. V lost 5 bases and J lost 1, with 17 bases in between. Germline V gene sequence: CDR1 SGHDN, CDR2 FVKESK. CDR3 in DNA: TGTGCCAGCAGCAGAAGAAAACAGGCCCAGAACACTGAAGCTTTCTTT. This translates into CASSRRKQAQNTEAFF. The whole variable domain, filled in from reference TRBV14 and TRBJ1-1, reads EAGVTQFPSHSVIEKGQTVTLRCDPISGHDNLYWYRRVMGKEIKFLLHFVKESKQDESGMPNNRFLAERTGGTYSTLKVQPAELEDSGVYFCASSRRKQAQNTEAFFGQGTRLTVV.

There are a few counts of this clonotype. V gene TRBV15 combines with J gene TRBJ2-5; 7 positions agree with TRBD1. The J call may be faulty, since TRBJ2-7 better matches the DNA end. CDR3 length: 14 amino acids. Germline lookup yields CDR1 LNHNV and CDR2 YYDKDF (reference sequence). CDR3 coding DNA: TGTGCCACCAGCAGAGATAGAGGGGGCAACGAGCAGTACTTC. Its protein product is CATSRDRGGNEQYF.

The rearrangement uses TRBV7-2 and TRBJ2-1; D is unresolved. Germline assignment: CDR1 SGHTA and CDR2 FQGNSA. V was shortened by 5 bases and J by 4 bases, with 6 bases between the two germline ends. The CDR3 is made up of 12 amino acids. The CDR3 sequence: CASSQIYNEQFF. The DNA of the CDR3 is TGTGCCAGCAGCCAAATATACAATGAGCAGTTCTTC.

Only a few counts were recorded for this clonotype. The CDR3 DNA reads as TGCAGCGTTGAAGAGGTGTGGGGTGCAGGGAGAGAGACCCAGTACTTC. Protein product: CSVEEVWGAGRETQYF. The chain combines TRBV29-1 with TRBJ2-5; perhaps D is TRBD1 or TRBD2 (5 bases each). V was shortened by 0 bases and J by 4 bases, with 18 bases between the two germline ends. Germline V gene lookup returns CDR1 SQVTM and CDR2 ANQGSEA. There are 16 residues in the CDR3.

This clonotype was picked up a small number of times. This chain connects TRBV7-2 to TRBJ2-1, with D tentatively TRBD2 (6 bases). The germline V and J ends were trimmed by 1 base and 8 bases, with 12 bases remaining between them. Germline V gives CDR1 SGHTA, CDR2 FQGNSA. This CDR3 comprises 14 residues. The CDR3 is CASSLDAGRDEQFF. The DNA for the CDR3 is TGTGCCAGCAGCTTAGACGCGGGGCGGGATGAGCAGTTCTTC.

The table lists this clonotype with a few counts. The chain carries TRBV7-9 and TRBJ1-4; 7 bases align to TRBD1. Per the germline V gene, CDR1 is SEHNR and CDR2 is FQNEAQ (reference sequence). The CDR3 contains 15 residues. After removal of 5 bases from V and 10 bases from J, the junction contained 13 bases not matched to a gene. CDR3 amino acids: CASSPAGGVSGKLFF. CDR3 bases: TGTGCCAGCAGCCCAGCAGGGGGAGTGTCGGGAAAACTGTTTTTT.

Worth noting for this clonotype: A junction boundary mismatches the germline segment, possibly from a read error. The rearrangement uses TRBV5-1 and TRBJ1-2; 10 bases map to TRBD1. The length of the CDR3 is 16 residues. Germline V CDR1 and CDR2: SGHRS, YFSETQ. CDR3 nucleotide sequence: TGCGCCAACAGCTTGGGGCCGGGACAGGGGTACTATGGCTACACCTTC. Residues: CANSLGPGQGYYGYTF.

There are many counts of this clonotype. The V gene is TRBV20-1, the J gene TRBJ2-7; 7 positions agree with TRBD1. The CDR3 consists of 13 residues. V gave up 6 bases and J gave up 3 bases; unmatched junction bases: 8. CDR1 DFQATT and CDR2 SNEGSKA come from the germline V gene (reference sequence). CDR3 region: CSAPTGSGYEQYF. CDR3 coding DNA: TGCAGTGCCCCGACAGGGTCAGGCTACGAGCAGTACTTC.

This clonotype occurred a few times. This rearrangement joins TRBV18 to TRBJ1-5, with 7 nucleotides matching TRBD1. The germline CDR1 and CDR2 sequences are KGHSH and LQKENI. Trimming removed 4 bases from V and 3 bases from J; junction bases left unmatched: 12. CDR3 length equals 17 residues. For the CDR3, the DNA is TGTGCCAGCTCACTATTACCTACAGGGGATGACAATCAGCCCCAGCATTTT. Translated: CASSLLPTGDDNQPQHF.

This chain connects TRBV12-3 or TRBV12-4 to TRBJ2-3, with 11 bases lining up with TRBD2. This CDR3 has 15 residues. Unmatched junction bases numbered 10, after V lost 6 bases and J lost 8 bases. The CDR3 reads CASRPGTSGEGTQYF. In DNA form, the CDR3 reads TGTGCCAGCAGACCCGGGACTAGCGGCGAAGGTACGCAGTATTTT.

This chain links TRBV9 with TRBJ1-2, with TRBD1 as a possible D gene (6 bases). The V gene's germline CDR1 is SGDLS and CDR2 YYNGEE. The V end lost 1 base, the J end lost 6 bases, and 25 bases lay between the germline ends. This CDR3 has 18 residues. The CDR3 region is CASSVLPGIGGRVDGYTF. Here the CDR3 DNA reads TGTGCCAGCAGCGTACTTCCCGGTATCGGGGGCAGGGTCGATGGCTACACCTTC.

V and J are TRBV15 and TRBJ1-3; D is possibly TRBD1 (5 bases). In germline, CDR1 is LNHNV, CDR2 YYDKDF (reference sequence). The CDR3 is 12 amino acids. Trimming shortened V by 5 bases and J by 7 bases, and 9 bases separated the two germline ends. The CDR3 coding sequence is TGTGCCACCAGCGAAGGGGCCAACACCATATATTTT. It specifies CATSEGANTIYF. The complete variable domain, with remaining parts taken from reference TRBV15 and TRBJ1-3, reads DAMVIQNPRYQVTQFGKPVTLSCSQTLNHNVMYWYQQKSSQAPKLLFHYYDKDFNNEADTPDNFQSRRPNTSFCFLDIRSPGLGDTAMYLCATSEGANTIYFGEGSWLTVV.

The chain recombines TRBV18 with TRBJ2-7; D gene uncertain. The V gene's germline CDR1 is KGHSH and CDR2 LQKENI. V lost 5 bases, J lost 3 bases, and 14 bases lay in between. The CDR3 length is 14 residues. The CDR3 here is CASSSSLRNYEQYF. CDR3 in DNA: TGTGCCAGCTCATCCTCTCTCAGGAACTACGAGCAGTACTTC.

This clonotype was seen only a few times. The genes are TRBV6-1 and TRBJ1-2, with 7 bases lining up with TRBD1. This CDR3 has 15 residues. Per germline, CDR1 MNHNS and CDR2 SASEGT. Germline trimming cut 1 base from V and 2 bases from J; bases unmatched to any gene: 4. The CDR3 DNA reads as TGTGCCAGCAGTGAAGGCCAGGGGGTCAACTATGGCTACACCTTC. Its translation: CASSEGQGVNYGYTF.

This clonotype was recorded at least ten times. The V gene is TRBV4-2, the J gene TRBJ2-7, with D unresolved. The germline V gene has CDR1 LGHNA and CDR2 YNFKEQ. The CDR3 contains 15 residues. Trimming cost V 0 bases and J 3 bases, with 12 bases left between them. The CDR3 DNA is TGTGCCAGCAGCCAAGATTTGGGATCCAGCTACGAGCAGTACTTC. It translates to CASSQDLGSSYEQYF.

In regard to this clonotype: The junction departs from the called germline gene at one end, perhaps through a read error. The CDR3 nucleotides are TGCAGCGTTGAAATTCCGGGACGGTTCTACGAGCGGTACTTC. Protein sequence: CSVEIPGRFYERYF. The chain joins TRBV29-1 to TRBJ2-7; the D gene could be TRBD1 or TRBD2 (5 bases each). Germline V gene data show CDR1 as SQVTM and CDR2 as ANQGSEA. This CDR3 region has 14 residues.

This clonotype has ten or more counts. The chain carries TRBV3-1 and TRBJ2-1; 7 bases fit TRBD1. The CDR3 totals 17 residues. Germline CDR1 is LGHDT and CDR2 is YNNKEL (reference sequence). V trimming: 5 bases; J trimming: 4 bases; junction bases outside the gene matches: 14. The CDR3 reads CASSFQTGRLEYNEQFF. CDR3 bases: TGTGCCAGCAGCTTCCAGACAGGGCGGCTGGAATACAATGAGCAGTTCTTC.